Following are 19 T cell receptor beta chains from one sample sequenced in a study of blood T cell repertoires in COVID-19. Data came from immunoSEQ multiplex PCR; TCRdb stores just in-frame clones and leaves some out. The sample lists approximately 360,000 clones; 80% to 85% were seen once. Material: PBMCs or T cells enriched from blood (not recorded which). The receptors were gathered from a woman in her 50s who had recovered from COVID-19.

V usage is TRBV5-6 and J usage is TRBJ1-6, with 9 bases matching TRBD1. V shed 0 bases, J shed 7 bases, and the junction held 5 bases outside the gene matches. The CDR3 totals 16 residues. CDR1 is SGHDT and CDR2 is YYEEEE in the germline V gene. CDR3 in amino acids: CASSLDRGPDNSPLHF. CDR3 DNA: TGTGCCAGCAGCTTGGACAGGGGGCCAGACAATTCACCCCTCCACTTT. Variable domain in full (rest from reference TRBV5-6 and TRBJ1-6): DAGVTQSPTHLIKTRGQQVTLRCSPKSGHDTVSWYQQALGQGPQFIFQYYEEEERQRGNFPDRFSGHQFPNYSSELNVNALLLGDSALYLCASSLDRGPDNSPLHFGNGTRLTVT.

The chain couples TRBV19 to TRBJ2-1, with 10 bases aligning to TRBD2. This CDR3 region has 16 residues. J lost 7 bases, V lost 3 bases, and 9 bases had no gene match. CDR1 LNHDA and CDR2 SQIVND come from the germline V gene (reference sequence). CDR3 amino acids: CASSISPAGGINEQFF. In nucleotides, the CDR3 is TGTGCCAGTAGTATTAGCCCAGCGGGAGGGATTAATGAGCAGTTCTTC.

This clone appeared a single time. V is TRBV5-5 and J is TRBJ1-6; possible D gene TRBD1, 6 bases. V lost 4 bases, J lost 4 bases, and 15 bases lay in between. The length of the CDR3 is 16 residues. Per the germline V gene, CDR1 is SGHKS and CDR2 is YYEKEE (reference sequence). The CDR3 DNA sequence: TGTGCCAGCAGCATGGACAGACAAACATATAATTCACCCCTCCACTTT. Translating it yields CASSMDRQTYNSPLHF.

This clone was seen a single time. This sequence joins TRBV30 and TRBJ1-5; D remains unclear. The CDR3 covers 14 residues. With 3 bases removed from V and 1 base from J, the gap between germline ends came to 10 bases. The germline gives CDR1 GTSNPN, CDR2 SVGIG (reference sequence). Here the CDR3 reads CAWRAGGSNQPQHF. The CDR3 bases are TGTGCCTGGAGGGCCGGCGGAAGCAATCAGCCCCAGCATTTT.

The chain has TRBV5-4 and TRBJ2-7, with 11 bases aligning to TRBD2. This CDR3 comprises 14 residues. Germline CDR1 is SGHNT and CDR2 is YYREEE (reference sequence). V trimming: 2 bases; J trimming: 5 bases; junction bases outside the gene matches: 3. The CDR3 region has the DNA TGTGCCAGCAGCTTTCTAGCGGGGGGTGACGAGCAGTACTTC. Protein: CASSFLAGGDEQYF.

J is TRBJ1-2 and V is TRBV19; TRBD1 agrees at 8 bases. CDR1 is LNHDA and CDR2 is SQIVND in the germline V gene (reference sequence). The V and J ends lost 4 bases and 5 bases, in that order; junction bases with no gene match: 9. The CDR3 consists of 15 residues. Here the CDR3 reads CASSTPTGVGYGYTF. The CDR3 DNA is TGTGCCAGTAGTACACCGACAGGGGTGGGATATGGCTACACCTTC.

Only one count was recorded for this clone. The chain couples TRBV5-1 to TRBJ2-2; 10 bases match TRBD2. With 4 bases clipped from V and 6 bases from J, the junction kept 9 bases outside the gene matches. Germline V gene data show CDR1 as SGHRS and CDR2 as YFSETQ. The CDR3 totals 16 residues. The CDR3 nucleotides are TGCGCCAGCAGCCCCTCCCCAGCGGGAGGGCCCGGGGAGCTGTTTTTT. This encodes CASSPSPAGGPGELFF.

As for this clone: Different DNA sequences within this sample yield the same CDR3. This chain connects TRBV18 to TRBJ1-2; no clear D. Trimming removed 3 bases from V and 3 bases from J, with 8 bases in between. This CDR3 comprises 13 residues. Germline CDR1 KGHSH, CDR2 LQKENI. DNA of the CDR3: TGTGCCAGCTCACCGGCCCAGGACTATGGCTACACCTTC. Its translation is CASSPAQDYGYTF.

The chain uses TRBV20-1 and TRBJ2-1; 9 bases line up with TRBD2. The CDR3 consists of 14 residues. The germline V gene has CDR1 DFQATT and CDR2 SNEGSKA (reference sequence). V was pared by 3 bases and J by 10 bases, with 10 bases of the junction left unmatched. The CDR3 loop is CSASYSGRSIEQFF. The DNA of the CDR3 is TGCAGTGCTAGTTACAGCGGGAGGTCTATCGAGCAGTTCTTC.

The chain carries TRBV12-5 and TRBJ1-1; a weak D match, TRBD1 (5 bases). V was pared by 4 bases and J by 4 bases, with 16 bases between. In germline, CDR1 is LGHNT, CDR2 FRNRAP. The CDR3 length is 15 residues. CDR3 DNA sequence: TGTGCTAGTGGTTGGACGCTCGGGGGTGCCACTGAAGCTTTCTTT. Translated: CASGWTLGGATEAFF.

The rearrangement joins TRBV19 to TRBJ2-3, with 12 bases lining up with TRBD2. The CDR3 extends over 14 amino acids. The V segment lost 11 bases and the J segment 4 bases; nucleotides outside the gene matches: 7. From germline, CDR1 is LNHDA and CDR2 SQIVND (reference sequence). DNA for the CDR3: TGTGCCTCACAAACTAGCGGGGGGCCAGATACGCAGTATTTT. This translates into CASQTSGGPDTQYF. The full variable domain, rest sourced from reference TRBV19 and TRBJ2-3, is DGGITQSPKYLFRKEGQNVTLSCEQNLNHDAMYWYRQDPGQGLRLIYYSQIVNDFQKGDIAEGYSVSREKKESFPLTVTSAQKNPTAFYLCASQTSGGPDTQYFGPGTRLTVL.

The chain carries TRBV9 and TRBJ1-2, with a weak D call TRBD1 (5 bases). CDR1 and CDR2 from the germline V gene are SGDLS and YYNGEE. CDR3 length equals 14 residues. V lost 4 bases and J 10 bases, leaving 20 bases between the germline ends. The CDR3 DNA follows: TGTGCCAGCAGCCTTTCTGGGGGGGGATCCACCTACACCTTC. It specifies CASSLSGGGSTYTF.

The CDR3 region has the DNA TGTGCCAGCAGCCAAGACCCTTTTAGCGGGAGCAACACAGATACGCAGTATTTT. Protein sequence: CASSQDPFSGSNTDTQYF. The chain uses TRBV4-2 and TRBJ2-3; 9 nucleotides align to TRBD2. CDR1 and CDR2 (germline): LGHNA, YNFKEQ. The CDR3 contains 18 residues. V was pared by 0 bases and J by 2 bases, with 9 bases of the junction left unmatched.

The V gene is TRBV7-3, the J gene TRBJ1-2, with a possible D match to TRBD1 (6 bases). Germline V gives CDR1 SGHTA, CDR2 FQGTGA. This CDR3 region has 14 residues. Trimming removed 6 bases at V and 2 bases at J, with 13 bases between. The CDR3 nucleotides are TGTGCCAGCAGTCCGGGACACAAGAACTATGGCTACACCTTC. Translating gives CASSPGHKNYGYTF.

The gene calls are TRBV2 and TRBJ2-2; possibly TRBD2 for D (5 bases). Germline CDR1 and CDR2: SNHLY and FYNNEI. The length of the CDR3 is 13 residues. The germline V and J ends were trimmed by 6 bases and 6 bases, with 11 bases remaining between them. DNA of the CDR3: TGTGCCAGCAGGGCGGACTCCCCCGGGGAGCTGTTTTTT. Translating it yields CASRADSPGELFF.

V is TRBV7-9 and J is TRBJ1-4; D is perhaps TRBD1 (5 bases). CDR3 length equals 16 residues. The V end lost 5 bases, the J end lost 6 bases, and 19 bases lay between the germline ends. Germline V gene sequence: CDR1 SEHNR, CDR2 FQNEAQ (reference sequence). The CDR3, as DNA: TGTGCCAGCAGCAACTCTTGGGGGGTACAACATGAAAAACTGTTTTTT. Its protein is CASSNSWGVQHEKLFF.

This chain joins TRBV27 and TRBJ1-1; D possibly corresponds to TRBD1 (5 bases). The V end was cut by 7 bases, the J end by 1 base, with 16 bases between. The CDR3 is made up of 15 amino acids. The germline gives CDR1 MNHEY, CDR2 SMNVEV (reference sequence). CDR3 bases: TGTGCCAGCACCCAGTGGGGACTCCCGAACACTGAAGCTTTCTTT. Residues: CASTQWGLPNTEAFF.

The chain has TRBV4-2 and TRBJ2-1; 9 positions match TRBD2. Unmatched junction bases numbered 2, after V lost 0 bases and J lost 2 bases. The germline V gene encodes CDR1 LGHNA and CDR2 YNFKEQ. This CDR3 has 16 amino acids. CDR3 DNA sequence: TGTGCCAGCAGCCAAGATCTAGCGGGGACCTACAATGAGCAGTTCTTC. Translation: CASSQDLAGTYNEQFF.

V and J are TRBV19 and TRBJ1-1; 8 bases align to TRBD1. V was pared by 5 bases and J by 4 bases, with 12 bases of the junction left unmatched. Germline V gives CDR1 LNHDA, CDR2 SQIVND (reference sequence). This CDR3 contains 16 residues. The CDR3 DNA is TGTGCCAGTAGTCCCCGGACAGGGATCCTGAGCACTGAAGCTTTCTTT. This translates into CASSPRTGILSTEAFF.